The entry below describes one TCR beta chain. The CDR3 runs 18 residues. Germline V gives CDR1 GTSNPN, CDR2 SVGIG (reference sequence). V was shortened by 4 bases and J by 8 bases, with 30 bases between the two germline ends. This sample is part of a study of shared clonotypes between healthy human individuals. The study enrolled healthy HIV-negative adults without recent acute infections or vaccinations as donors. Profiled with immunoSEQ multiplex PCR; TCRdb holds only in-frame clones, not every one. The repertoire holds roughly 2.5 million clones, over 85% seen once, with under 0.15% in the top ten.

The rearrangement joins TRBV30 to TRBJ2-1; D may be TRBD1 (7 bases). Material for sequencing was naive CD4+ T cells sorted from blood. The sample's subset: CD45RA+ positively selected. The source is a man aged 18 to 35 in good health. The CDR3 region is CAWNGDRSLGGYYDEQFF. For the CDR3, the DNA is TGTGCCTGGAATGGGGACAGATCATTGGGGGGATATTACGATGAGCAGTTCTTC.